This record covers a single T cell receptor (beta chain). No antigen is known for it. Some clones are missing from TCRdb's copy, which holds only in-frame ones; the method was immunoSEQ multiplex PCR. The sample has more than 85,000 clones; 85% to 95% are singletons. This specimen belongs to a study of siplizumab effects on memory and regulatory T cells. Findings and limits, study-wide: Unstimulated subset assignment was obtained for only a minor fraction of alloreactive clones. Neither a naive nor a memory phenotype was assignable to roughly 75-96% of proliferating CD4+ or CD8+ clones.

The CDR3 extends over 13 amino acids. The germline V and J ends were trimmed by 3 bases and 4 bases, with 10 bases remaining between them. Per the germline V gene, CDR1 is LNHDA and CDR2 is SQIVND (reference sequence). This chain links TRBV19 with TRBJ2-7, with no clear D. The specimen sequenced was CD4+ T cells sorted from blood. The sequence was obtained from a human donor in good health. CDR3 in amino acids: CASSIEASYEQYF. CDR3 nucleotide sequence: TGTGCCAGTAGTATTGAGGCCAGTTACGAGCAGTACTTC. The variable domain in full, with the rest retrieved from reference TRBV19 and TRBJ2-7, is DGGITQSPKYLFRKEGQNVTLSCEQNLNHDAMYWYRQDPGQGLRLIYYSQIVNDFQKGDIAEGYSVSREKKESFPLTVTSAQKNPTAFYLCASSIEASYEQYFGPGTRLTVT.